The 23 T cell receptor beta chains below all came from one sample that was sequenced in a study of blood T cell repertoires in COVID-19 (dated by TCRdb to 2020 to 2022). Receptor amplification or capture employed the immunoSEQ multiplex PCR assay. Sourced from immuneACCESS, this table was stored by TCRdb with only in-frame sequences that have V and J called. A share of the clones is absent; for the studies checked, an unresolved V gene accounts for under half, and the remainder has no known explanation. The sample table shows fewer than 150,000 clones, and roughly 85% are seen once. Jointly, the top ten make up roughly 2.9% of the sample. The sequencing sample was made of peripheral blood. These receptor sequences come from a man between 45 and 60 years old with acute or convalescent COVID-19.

The chain is built from TRBV11-2 and TRBJ1-1, with TRBD1 matching over 8 bases. Germline V gene lookup returns CDR1 SGHAT and CDR2 FQNNGV. The CDR3 has 13 residues. V shed 0 bases, J shed 9 bases, and the junction held 3 bases outside the gene matches. The CDR3 protein is CASSLDQGAKAFF. The CDR3 bases are TGTGCCAGCAGCTTAGATCAGGGGGCAAAAGCTTTCTTT.

The chain is built from TRBV5-4 and TRBJ2-2; 8 nucleotides agree with TRBD1. CDR3 length: 17 amino acids. V lost 1 base and J lost 0; bases outside the gene matches: 5. CDR1 is SGHNT and CDR2 is YYREEE in the germline V gene (reference sequence). Here the CDR3 reads CASSLSPGQANTGELFF. CDR3 bases: TGTGCCAGCAGCTTGTCCCCGGGACAGGCGAACACCGGGGAGCTGTTTTTT.

The chain couples TRBV6-4 to TRBJ1-6; 10 bases align to TRBD1. Germline V CDR1 and CDR2: MRHNA, SNTAGT. The length of the CDR3 is 16 residues. Trimming removed 4 bases from V and 8 bases from J; junction bases left unmatched: 8. CDR3 sequence (DNA): TGTGCCAGCAGTGCCCACCCGACAGGGGGCTATTCACCCCTCCACTTT. This gives the protein CASSAHPTGGYSPLHF.

The chain couples TRBV19 to TRBJ1-6; TRBD1 agrees at 10 bases. CDR1 and CDR2 (germline): LNHDA, SQIVND (reference sequence). CDR3 length equals 15 residues. With V trimmed by 1 base and J by 7 bases, 1 base remained unmatched. In DNA, the CDR3 is TGTGCCAGTAGTATAGGACAGGGGGCGAATTCACCCCTCCACTTT. This translates into CASSIGQGANSPLHF. The complete variable domain, with remaining parts taken from reference TRBV19 and TRBJ1-6, reads DGGITQSPKYLFRKEGQNVTLSCEQNLNHDAMYWYRQDPGQGLRLIYYSQIVNDFQKGDIAEGYSVSREKKESFPLTVTSAQKNPTAFYLCASSIGQGANSPLHFGNGTRLTVT.

The chain combines TRBV9 with TRBJ1-2; 7 bases fit TRBD1. The CDR3 has 19 amino acids. CDR1 and CDR2 from the germline V gene are SGDLS and YYNGEE. V gave up 0 bases and J gave up 4 bases; unmatched junction bases: 18. The CDR3: CASSVDPGSETGISYGYTF. The CDR3, as DNA: TGTGCCAGCAGCGTAGACCCGGGCTCCGAGACAGGGATTAGCTATGGCTACACCTTC. Full variable domain (rest looked up from reference TRBV9 and TRBJ1-2): DSGVTQTPKHLITATGQRVTLRCSPRSGDLSVYWYQQSLDQGLQFLIQYYNGEERAKGNILERFSAQQFPDLHSELNLSSLELGDSALYFCASSVDPGSETGISYGYTFGSGTRLTVV.

V is TRBV27 and J is TRBJ2-1, with 10 positions matching TRBD2. V shed 9 bases and J 5 bases; nucleotides not matched to a gene: 10. Germline V gives CDR1 MNHEY, CDR2 SMNVEV (reference sequence). CDR3 length: 15 amino acids. DNA for the CDR3: TGTGCCAGTTGGATCGGACTAGCGGAAAACAATGAGCAGTTCTTC. Amino acid sequence: CASWIGLAENNEQFF.

This CDR3 reads CASSLLGDSGNTIYF. In nucleotides, the CDR3 is TGTGCCAGCAGCCTTTTAGGGGACTCTGGAAACACCATATATTTT. The chain recombines TRBV3-1 (or the pseudogene TRBV3-2) with TRBJ1-3; maybe TRBD1 (5 bases). There are 15 residues in the CDR3. With 4 bases removed from V and 0 bases from J, the gap between germline ends came to 10 bases. Per germline, CDR1 LGHDT and CDR2 YNNKEL (reference sequence).

The chain links TRBV11-2 to TRBJ2-7; TRBD1 is a possible D gene (5 bases). This CDR3 has 13 amino acids. V gave up 4 bases and J gave up 3 bases, with 10 bases separating them. The germline V gene encodes CDR1 SGHAT and CDR2 FQNNGV. The CDR3: CASSSRDSYEQYF. CDR3 DNA: TGTGCCAGCAGCTCTAGAGACAGCTACGAGCAGTACTTC.

The chain joins TRBV5-4 to TRBJ2-7; 9 bases fit TRBD1. The CDR3 has 15 residues. J lost 4 bases, V lost 4 bases, and 9 bases had no gene match. Germline values: CDR1 SGHNT, CDR2 YYREEE (reference sequence). The CDR3 loop is CASSKGQGNNYEQYF. DNA of the CDR3: TGTGCCAGCAGCAAGGGACAGGGAAATAATTACGAGCAGTACTTC.

This clone occurred a few times. Other nucleotide sequences in the sample specify the same CDR3. The J gene is TRBJ2-7, the V gene TRBV11-2, with D possibly TRBD2 on 5 matching bases. Germline CDR1 SGHAT, CDR2 FQNNGV. This CDR3 is 15 amino acids long. Trimming shortened V by 1 base and J by 0 bases, and 10 bases separated the two germline ends. CDR3 in DNA: TGTGCCAGCAGCTTAGCGAGCGGTTCCTCCTACGAGCAGTACTTC. This encodes CASSLASGSSYEQYF.

The chain carries TRBV9 and TRBJ2-5; TRBD1 matches 8 bases. This CDR3 contains 14 residues. CDR1 and CDR2 (germline): SGDLS, YYNGEE. Losses at the gene ends were 4 bases for V and 2 bases for J; bases not matched to a gene: 4. The CDR3 sequence is CASSTRTGQETQYF. CDR3 coding DNA: TGTGCCAGCAGCACCCGGACAGGGCAAGAGACCCAGTACTTC.

The chain employs TRBV18 and TRBJ2-7, with 10 bases fitting TRBD1. CDR1 KGHSH and CDR2 LQKENI come from the germline V gene. The trim removed 3 bases at V and 4 bases at J, leaving 6 bases unmatched. This CDR3 spans 15 amino acids. Here the CDR3 reads CASSPDRGRFYEQYF. In DNA form, the CDR3 reads TGTGCCAGCTCACCGGACAGGGGGAGGTTTTACGAGCAGTACTTC.

The chain uses TRBV5-1 and TRBJ2-7, with D tentatively TRBD2 (5 bases). Trimming removed 0 bases at V and 1 base at J, with 5 bases between. The CDR3 length is 13 residues. Per the germline V gene, CDR1 is SGHRS and CDR2 is YFSETQ. The CDR3 coding sequence is TGCGCCAGCAGCTTGGGGAGGTCCTACGAGCAGTACTTC. The encoded protein is CASSLGRSYEQYF.

The rearrangement uses TRBV28 and TRBJ1-6, with D tentatively TRBD1 (5 bases). The CDR3 totals 14 residues. Germline lookup yields CDR1 MDHEN and CDR2 SYDVKM. Between the trimmed V and J ends, which lost 4 bases and 8 bases, there was a span of 12 bases. The CDR3 nucleotides read TGTGCCAGCAGTTGGAGGGGTGAGGATTCACCCCTCCACTTT. Its translation: CASSWRGEDSPLHF. The whole variable domain, filled in from reference TRBV28 and TRBJ1-6, reads DVKVTQSSRYLVKRTGEKVFLECVQDMDHENMFWYRQDPGLGLRLIYFSYDVKMKEKGDIPEGYSVSREKKERFSLILESASTNQTSMYLCASSWRGEDSPLHFGNGTRLTVT.

There are a few counts of this clone. As DNA, the CDR3 is TGTGCCAGCAGCTTACCACAGGGGGAAGCGAACACCGGGGAGCTGTTTTTT. It specifies CASSLPQGEANTGELFF. The rearrangement uses TRBV13 and TRBJ2-2; 8 nucleotides agree with TRBD1. From germline, CDR1 is PRHDT and CDR2 FYEKMQ (reference sequence). The CDR3 is made up of 17 amino acids. V lost 2 bases and J lost 0; bases outside the gene matches: 5. The variable domain in full, with the rest retrieved from reference TRBV13 and TRBJ2-2, is AAGVIQSPRHLIKEKRETATLKCYPIPRHDTVYWYQQGPGQDPQFLISFYEKMQSDKGSIPDRFSAQQFSDYHSELNMSSLELGDSALYFCASSLPQGEANTGELFFGEGSRLTVL.

This clone was recorded once. The rearrangement links TRBV5-1 to TRBJ2-1; D is perhaps TRBD2 (6 bases). Germline loops: CDR1 SGHRS, CDR2 YFSETQ. V lost 5 bases and J lost 3, with 12 bases in between. The CDR3 contains 14 residues. CDR3 loop: CASRLAEDYNEQFF. The CDR3 bases are TGCGCCAGCAGATTAGCGGAGGACTACAATGAGCAGTTCTTC.

The chain carries TRBV6-5 and TRBJ1-1, with no clear D. CDR1 and CDR2 (germline): MNHEY, SVGAGI. Trimming shortened V by 8 bases and J by 3 bases, and 19 bases separated the two germline ends. The CDR3 sequence is 15 residues long. In nucleotides, the CDR3 is TGTGCCAGCTGCCACCGGGGTGGGATCTACACTGAAGCTTTCTTT. This encodes CASCHRGGIYTEAFF.

This chain links TRBV11-2 with TRBJ2-5; 13 bases match TRBD2. This CDR3 region has 16 residues. The junction had 5 bases not matched to a gene; V was cut back by 2 bases and J by 5 bases. CDR1 is SGHAT, CDR2 FQNNGV, per germline. The CDR3 DNA reads as TGTGCCAGCAGCTTACAAGGACTAGCGGGAGAGGAGACCCAGTACTTC. Its protein is CASSLQGLAGEETQYF.

The chain uses TRBV7-9 and TRBJ2-4, with D uncertain. The CDR3 totals 14 residues. In germline, CDR1 is SEHNR, CDR2 FQNEAQ (reference sequence). The V and J ends lost 5 bases and 1 base respectively, with 9 bases between them. CDR3 amino acids: CASSRGEAKNIQYF. The CDR3 nucleotides are TGTGCCAGCAGCCGAGGCGAGGCCAAAAACATTCAGTACTTC.

The rearrangement links TRBV11-3 to TRBJ1-4, with D perhaps matching TRBD1 (6 bases). Germline CDR1 is SGHNT and CDR2 is YENEEA. V was clipped by 8 bases and J by 0 bases, with 10 bases between them. The CDR3 sequence is 14 residues long. In nucleotides, the CDR3 is TGTGCCAGCGGGGGGGGCCCAACTAATGAAAAACTGTTTTTT. The encoded protein is CASGGGPTNEKLFF.

The chain couples TRBV28 to TRBJ1-2; TRBD1 matches at 7 bases. The V and J ends lost 6 bases and 8 bases, in that order; junction bases with no gene match: 9. From germline, CDR1 is MDHEN and CDR2 SYDVKM. The CDR3 has 13 amino acids. The CDR3 DNA follows: TGTGCCAGCAGCCTCACCTCAGGGGGGGGCTACACCTTC. This codes for CASSLTSGGGYTF.

This rearrangement joins TRBV2 to TRBJ1-5; TRBD1 matches at 9 bases. CDR3 length equals 13 residues. V lost 7 bases to trimming and J lost 7 bases; unmatched junction nucleotides: 5. Looked up from germline, CDR1 is SNHLY and CDR2 is FYNNEI. The CDR3 sequence is CASNRGLLQPQHF. In DNA form, the CDR3 reads TGTGCCAGCAACAGGGGGCTTCTACAGCCCCAGCATTTT.

This clone was seen more than once but under ten times. The CDR3 loop reads CASSDPGQGNTEAFF. As DNA, the CDR3 is TGTGCCAGCAGTGATCCGGGACAGGGGAACACTGAAGCTTTCTTT. The rearrangement links TRBV6-1 to TRBJ1-1, with 9 bases matching TRBD1. CDR3 length: 15 amino acids. The trim removed 3 bases at V and 1 base at J, leaving 3 bases unmatched. Germline V gene data show CDR1 as MNHNS and CDR2 as SASEGT.